The 30 T cell receptor beta chains below come from one sample, sequenced in a study of shared clonotypes between healthy human individuals. Produced via immunoSEQ multiplex PCR; TCRdb's table is partial and in-frame only. The top ten clones hold over 1.3% of a sample with some 980,000 clones, roughly 72% of them seen once. The sample was memory CD4+ T cells sorted from blood. Subset: CD45RA-negative fraction. The receptors here all came from a man aged 18-30 years in good health.

This chain uses TRBV2 with TRBJ1-1; D is possibly TRBD1 (5 bases). In germline, CDR1 is SNHLY, CDR2 FYNNEI. The CDR3 sequence is 15 residues long. V lost 4 bases and J 8 bases, leaving 20 bases between the germline ends. The CDR3 DNA reads TGTGCCAGCAGTGTTGGTGGGCAGGGTGGGGCCGAAGCTTTCTTT. Translated, it gives CASSVGGQGGAEAFF.

The genes are TRBV18 and TRBJ2-7, with a weak D call TRBD1 (5 bases). Germline V gives CDR1 KGHSH, CDR2 LQKENI. V was pared by 5 bases and J by 5 bases, with 10 bases between. The CDR3 runs to 12 residues. DNA of the CDR3: TGTGCCAGCTCAGGAGAGACAGACGAGCAGTACTTC. This encodes CASSGETDEQYF.

About this clone: The sample has other DNA sequences that encode this CDR3 too. The V and J genes are TRBV18 and TRBJ1-1; weak D call: TRBD1 (5 bases). This CDR3 comprises 14 residues. V lost 3 bases, J lost 1 base, and 9 bases lay in between. Germline CDR1 reads KGHSH; CDR2 reads LQKENI. CDR3 loop: CASSPFGGNTEAFF. The CDR3 coding sequence is TGTGCCAGCTCACCCTTTGGGGGGAACACTGAAGCTTTCTTT.

This chain connects TRBV28 to TRBJ2-5; TRBD1 might be the D (7 bases). The germline V gene encodes CDR1 MDHEN and CDR2 SYDVKM. Trimming pared 3 bases from V and 4 bases from J, leaving 15 bases between. The CDR3 length is 15 residues. The CDR3 DNA follows: TGTGCCAGCAGTTTCAGGGGGGCCGGGTCAGAGACCCAGTACTTC. Amino acids: CASSFRGAGSETQYF.

The rearrangement joins TRBV4-1 to TRBJ1-1; a possible D gene is TRBD1 (6 bases). CDR1 and CDR2 from the germline V gene are MGHRA and YSYEKL. The CDR3 is made up of 16 amino acids. The germline V and J ends were trimmed by 4 bases and 5 bases, with 20 bases remaining between them. The CDR3 nucleotides are TGCGCCAGCAGCCCTACGATCCTTACAGGGTGGACTGAAGCTTTCTTT. This encodes CASSPTILTGWTEAFF.

Details on this clone: A much larger clone lies one base from this, so it may be a read error. The gene calls are TRBV6-1 and TRBJ1-5, with TRBD1 matching 12 bases. The germline CDR1 and CDR2 sequences are MNHNS and SASEGT. This CDR3 comprises 14 residues. The trim removed 6 bases at V and 5 bases at J, leaving 2 bases unmatched. CDR3 in DNA: TGTGCCAGCAGCGGGACAGGGGGCCATCAGCCCCAGCATTTT. This sequence encodes CASSGTGGHQPQHF.

The CDR3 bases are TGTGCCAGCAGGGACAGGGCCACAGATACGCAGTATTTT. Its protein is CASRDRATDTQYF. The rearrangement links TRBV19 to TRBJ2-3; 9 bases line up with TRBD1. J gave up 2 bases and V 9 bases, and 3 bases lay outside the gene matches. CDR1 LNHDA and CDR2 SQIVND come from the germline V gene (reference sequence). This CDR3 region has 13 residues.

The chain employs TRBV6-1 and TRBJ1-2; D call uncertain. CDR3 length equals 13 residues. CDR1 and CDR2 (germline): MNHNS, SASEGT. Between the trimmed V and J ends, which lost 4 bases and 1 base, there was a span of 7 bases. In DNA, the CDR3 is TGTGCCAGCAGTGTCGTGAGTAACTATGGCTACACCTTC. Amino acids: CASSVVSNYGYTF.

The J gene is TRBJ1-1, the V gene TRBV11-2; TRBD1 might be the D (5 bases). The CDR3 spans 14 residues. CDR1 and CDR2 from the germline V gene are SGHAT and FQNNGV. The V and J ends lost 5 bases and 4 bases respectively, with 14 bases between them. CDR3 nucleotide sequence: TGTGCCAGCAGCCTCGCAGTGGGGGGCACTGAAGCTTTCTTT. It encodes CASSLAVGGTEAFF.

The chain uses TRBV6-5 and TRBJ2-5; D not resolved. The CDR3 runs 12 residues. V was trimmed by 0 bases and J by 4 bases, leaving 3 bases between them. Germline CDR1 MNHEY, CDR2 SVGAGI. The CDR3, as DNA: TGTGCCAGCAGTTACTCGGGAGAGACCCAGTACTTC. Translated: CASSYSGETQYF.

The genes are TRBV5-1 and TRBJ2-2, with D unclear. CDR1 is SGHRS and CDR2 is YFSETQ in the germline V gene. The CDR3 runs to 15 residues. The V and J ends lost 4 bases and 8 bases respectively, with 18 bases between them. This CDR3 is CASSPLDRLMGELFF. The CDR3 DNA sequence: TGCGCCAGCAGCCCCTTAGACCGTCTTATGGGGGAGCTGTTTTTT.

This clone has more than one count but fewer than ten. CDR3 loop: CASSLAMRTEKLFF. DNA for the CDR3: TGTGCCAGCAGCTTGGCCATGAGGACCGAAAAACTGTTTTTT. V and J are TRBV5-6 and TRBJ1-4, with D unresolved. Looked up from germline, CDR1 is SGHDT and CDR2 is YYEEEE. Trimming removed 0 bases at V and 8 bases at J, with 11 bases between. The length of the CDR3 is 14 residues.

The chain links TRBV5-1 to TRBJ2-6, with D maybe TRBD1 (5 bases). Trimming pared 2 bases from V and 2 bases from J, leaving 8 bases between. CDR3 size: 15 residues. Germline loops: CDR1 SGHRS, CDR2 YFSETQ. The CDR3 loop reads CASSLARAGANVLTF. The CDR3 nucleotides read TGCGCCAGCAGCTTAGCCAGGGCTGGGGCCAACGTCCTGACTTTC.

The chain combines TRBV5-6 with TRBJ1-2, with 8 bases fitting TRBD1. Looked up from germline, CDR1 is SGHDT and CDR2 is YYEEEE. The trim removed 4 bases at V and 1 base at J, leaving 12 bases unmatched. The CDR3 loop spans 17 amino acids. The DNA for the CDR3 is TGTGCCAGCAGCACCCCGGGACAGGCAAATTATAACTATGGCTACACCTTC. Its protein is CASSTPGQANYNYGYTF.

This clone was observed a few times. The rearrangement links TRBV11-2 to TRBJ1-2; D is undetermined. The CDR3 runs to 13 residues. Germline lookup yields CDR1 SGHAT and CDR2 FQNNGV. Trimming stripped 5 bases from V and 10 bases from J, with 17 bases between. The CDR3 DNA follows: TGTGCCAGCAGCCCGCGACCTGATGGGTTCTACACCTTC. Residues: CASSPRPDGFYTF.

The CDR3 spells CASSPGQVNNSPLHF. For the CDR3, the DNA is TGTGCCAGCTCACCCGGACAGGTCAATAATTCACCCCTCCACTTT. The chain links TRBV18 to TRBJ1-6, with 7 bases matching TRBD1. The CDR3 has 15 amino acids. CDR1 is KGHSH, CDR2 LQKENI, per germline. V lost 3 bases, J lost 5 bases, and 4 bases stayed unmatched.

The chain has TRBV25-1 and TRBJ2-2; TRBD1 matches at 9 bases. V dropped 4 bases and J dropped 4; count of bases not matched to a gene: 4. The V gene's germline CDR1 is MGHDK and CDR2 SYGVNS. The CDR3 runs 15 residues. CDR3: CASSGDRVSTGELFF. CDR3 DNA sequence: TGTGCCAGCAGTGGGGACAGGGTAAGCACCGGGGAGCTGTTTTTT.

The rearrangement uses TRBV13 and TRBJ1-2; D perhaps matches TRBD1 (5 bases). The CDR3 has 20 residues. Trimming removed 3 bases from V and 4 bases from J, with 30 bases in between. Germline V gene data show CDR1 as PRHDT and CDR2 as FYEKMQ (reference sequence). The CDR3 bases are TGTGCCAGCAGCTTGGAGGGGCGACGGGCCAATAAACCTAGGGGCTATGGCTACACCTTC. Translated: CASSLEGRRANKPRGYGYTF.

The rearrangement uses TRBV6-5 and TRBJ2-5; TRBD2 agrees at 8 bases. The CDR3 has 15 residues. Trimming took 5 bases from V and 3 from J; bases not matched to a gene: 8. Germline V gene lookup returns CDR1 MNHEY and CDR2 SVGAGI. The CDR3 region is CASSTNGRAEETQYF. In DNA, the CDR3 is TGTGCCAGCAGTACAAACGGGAGGGCGGAAGAGACCCAGTACTTC.

The V call is TRBV29-1, the J call TRBJ1-1, with 9 bases fitting TRBD1. Germline V gene data show CDR1 as SQVTM and CDR2 as ANQGSEA. J lost 1 base, V lost 3 bases, and 3 bases had no gene match. This CDR3 is 14 amino acids long. Written as DNA, the CDR3 is TGCAGCGTTGATTTGGGACAGGGGAACACTGAAGCTTTCTTT. Its translation is CSVDLGQGNTEAFF.

The genes are TRBV7-3 and TRBJ2-7; D remains unclear. In germline, CDR1 is SGHTA, CDR2 FQGTGA. This CDR3 contains 16 residues. V was cut by 0 bases and J by 3 bases, with 15 bases left in between. CDR3 in amino acids: CASSLTQEPRFYEQYF. The CDR3 DNA sequence: TGTGCCAGCAGCTTAACGCAAGAGCCTAGGTTCTACGAGCAGTACTTC.

The chain couples TRBV28 to TRBJ2-7; D remains ambiguous. Trimming stripped 4 bases from V and 6 bases from J, with 7 bases between. The CDR3 contains 11 residues. Germline CDR1 reads MDHEN; CDR2 reads SYDVKM. DNA of the CDR3: TGTGCCAGCAGTTCCCGATCCGAGCAGTACTTC. Translating gives CASSSRSEQYF.

The rearrangement links TRBV6-1 to TRBJ1-6; unclear D gene. Germline lookup yields CDR1 MNHNS and CDR2 SASEGT. This CDR3 spans 13 amino acids. V was trimmed by 2 bases and J by 4 bases, leaving 3 bases between them. Here the CDR3 reads CASSEPYNSPLHF. CDR3 coding DNA: TGTGCCAGCAGTGAACCTTATAATTCACCCCTCCACTTT.

This clone was counted between two and nine times. The rearrangement joins TRBV30 to TRBJ2-2; 7 bases match TRBD1. Germline CDR1 and CDR2: GTSNPN and SVGIG (reference sequence). The CDR3 totals 14 residues. The ends lost 4 bases at V and 1 base at J; junction bases unmatched: 3. CDR3 protein: CAWKGQKNTGELFF. The CDR3 DNA follows: TGTGCCTGGAAGGGACAGAAGAACACCGGGGAGCTGTTTTTT.

This chain uses TRBV18 with TRBJ1-1; 11 bases agree with TRBD1. CDR1 and CDR2 from the germline V gene are KGHSH and LQKENI. V dropped 5 bases and J dropped 4; count of bases not matched to a gene: 6. The CDR3 covers 15 residues. The CDR3 here is CASSIGTGGVTEAFF. CDR3 nucleotides: TGTGCCAGCTCAATTGGGACAGGGGGAGTCACTGAAGCTTTCTTT.

This chain joins TRBV20-1 and TRBJ1-1, with TRBD1 matching 7 bases. The CDR3 extends over 11 amino acids. CDR1 and CDR2 (germline): DFQATT, SNEGSKA (reference sequence). J gave up 6 bases and V 6 bases, and 4 bases lay outside the gene matches. The CDR3 DNA is TGCAGTGCCAGACAGGGCTCTGAAGCTTTCTTT. Its protein product is CSARQGSEAFF.

The chain combines TRBV4-1 with TRBJ1-3; D call uncertain. Trimming took 6 bases from V and 1 from J, leaving 10 bases between them. This CDR3 region has 14 residues. Looked up from germline, CDR1 is MGHRA and CDR2 is YSYEKL. CDR3 residues: CASSIQRSGNTIYF. CDR3 DNA: TGCGCCAGCAGTATACAGCGTTCTGGAAACACCATATATTTT.

The chain is built from TRBV11-3 and TRBJ2-1; D is unclear. CDR3 length equals 13 residues. Germline V lookup: CDR1 SGHNT, CDR2 YENEEA. The germline V and J ends were trimmed by 1 base and 6 bases, with 7 bases remaining between them. CDR3 region: CASSLGPLNEQFF. Written as DNA, the CDR3 is TGTGCCAGCAGCTTAGGACCCCTCAATGAGCAGTTCTTC.

On this clone itself: Other nucleotide sequences in the sample specify the same CDR3. The chain's CDR3 is CASSSGTSGYEQYF. CDR3 in DNA: TGCGCCAGCAGCTCCGGGACTAGCGGGTACGAGCAGTACTTC. The chain is built from TRBV5-1 and TRBJ2-7, with 12 bases that match TRBD2. The germline CDR1 and CDR2 sequences are SGHRS and YFSETQ. Trimming cost V 3 bases and J 4 bases; bases outside gene matches: 2. The CDR3 is made up of 14 amino acids.

The J gene is TRBJ2-7, the V gene TRBV15; D not resolved. The CDR3 has 13 amino acids. Germline-derived CDR1 and CDR2 are LNHNV and YYDKDF (reference sequence). Trimming took off 5 bases at V and 1 base at J, with 9 bases between the two ends. CDR3 sequence reads: CATSRPQSYEQYF. CDR3 DNA: TGTGCCACCAGCCGACCCCAATCCTACGAGCAGTACTTC.